The text below deals with one T cell receptor (beta chain). What it binds is not known. Clones were read by immunoSEQ multiplex PCR, and TCRdb kept only the in-frame ones, dropping some. The sample includes 9,500 to 15,000 clones, about 83% of them seen just once. The data derive from a study of OX40 agonist ivuxolimab in advanced cancers. Turning to the study itself: An agonistic human IgG2 monoclonal antibody against OX40 (CD134) was given. Treatment received earlier with anti-PD-1, anti-PD-L1 or anti-CTLA-4 agents was allowed, and more than 35% had some. Study-wide findings and caveats: It was also the case that some nonresponders had low normalized T-cell clonal expansion. Expanded clones belonging to CD8+ T cells outnumbered, on average, those of CD4+.

Trimming pared 0 bases from V and 0 bases from J, leaving 5 bases between. Germline lookup yields CDR1 MNHEY and CDR2 SMNVEV (reference sequence). There are 15 residues in the CDR3. Source: CD4+ or CD8+ T cells sorted from blood, taken in a trial of the OX40 agonist ivuxolimab. V and J are TRBV27 and TRBJ1-4; D is unclear. This TCR came from an adult with an advanced solid tumor such as melanoma, head and neck, liver or kidney cancer. Here the CDR3 DNA reads TGTGCCAGCAGTTTATCGGTTGCAACTAATGAAAAACTGTTTTTT. It codes for CASSLSVATNEKLFF.